This is a list of T cell receptor beta chains from one sample in a study of blood T cell repertoires in COVID-19. Clones were read by immunoSEQ multiplex PCR, and TCRdb kept only the in-frame ones, dropping some. The data show 300,000 to 350,000 clones, with nearly 90% seen just once and around 1% held by the top ten. The sequencing sample was made of peripheral blood. Receptors originate from a woman aged 40 to 50 with COVID-19, enrolled during active disease. The CDR3 runs from the conserved cysteine through the conserved F or W. Fields, in order: clone size, V gene, D gene, J gene, CDR3 DNA, CDR3 protein. The D gene is left open where the match is weak. The size entry is marked missing in some rows and otherwise reads once, few, many or a size class.

clone_size: NA; v_call: TRBV7-6; d_call: TRBD2; j_call: TRBJ2-5; cdr3_nt: TGTGCCAGCAGCTTCCTAGCGGGGGGTGAGACCCAGTACTTC; cdr3_aa: CASSFLAGGETQYF
clone_size: NA; v_call: TRBV29-1; d_call: NA; j_call: TRBJ2-7; cdr3_nt: TGCAGCGTTGGGCACGACTACGAGCAGTACTTC; cdr3_aa: CSVGHDYEQYF
clone_size: NA; v_call: TRBV30; d_call: TRBD1; j_call: TRBJ1-5; cdr3_nt: TGTGCCTGGAGTGCCTCAAGAAGGACAGGGGGCAGTCAGCCCCAGCATTTT; cdr3_aa: CAWSASRRTGGSQPQHF
clone_size: NA; v_call: TRBV28; d_call: TRBD1; j_call: TRBJ1-5; cdr3_nt: TGTGCCAGCACTTATACAGGGGGCCCTAATCAGCCCCAGCATTTT; cdr3_aa: CASTYTGGPNQPQHF
clone_size: NA; v_call: TRBV19; d_call: NA; j_call: TRBJ1-1; cdr3_nt: TGTGCCAGTAGTATCCCGGGACAGAACACTGAAGCTTTCTTT; cdr3_aa: CASSIPGQNTEAFF
clone_size: NA; v_call: TRBV28; d_call: NA; j_call: TRBJ1-4; cdr3_nt: TGTGCCAGCAGTTTAGGAACAGCCACCATTAATGAAAAACTGTTTTTT; cdr3_aa: CASSLGTATINEKLFF
clone_size: NA; v_call: TRBV4-3; d_call: TRBD2; j_call: TRBJ2-2; cdr3_nt: TGCGCCAGCAGCCAAGATCCCTGGACTAGCGGGCCCACCGGGGAGCTGTTTTTT; cdr3_aa: CASSQDPWTSGPTGELFF
clone_size: NA; v_call: TRBV14; d_call: NA; j_call: TRBJ1-3; cdr3_nt: TGTGCCAGCAGCCGCCTAGGGGTCTCTGGAAACACCATATATTTT; cdr3_aa: CASSRLGVSGNTIYF
clone_size: NA; v_call: TRBV27; d_call: NA; j_call: TRBJ2-7; cdr3_nt: TGTGCCAGCAGTTACTCCAAAGGCGGCTACGAGCAGTACTTC; cdr3_aa: CASSYSKGGYEQYF
clone_size: NA; v_call: TRBV19; d_call: TRBD1; j_call: TRBJ2-1; cdr3_nt: TGTGCCAGTAGTATAAGGGACAGGGAAGGGAATGAGCAGTTCTTC; cdr3_aa: CASSIRDREGNEQFF
clone_size: NA; v_call: TRBV24-1; d_call: TRBD2; j_call: TRBJ2-1; cdr3_nt: TGTGCCACCAGGCCACCCACTAGCGGAGGGACCGGTGAGCAGTTCTTC; cdr3_aa: CATRPPTSGGTGEQFF
clone_size: NA; v_call: TRBV5-6; d_call: TRBD1; j_call: TRBJ2-3; cdr3_nt: TGTGCCAGCAGCTGGGGGACAGCCGAATATTTAGATACGCAGTATTTT; cdr3_aa: CASSWGTAEYLDTQYF
clone_size: NA; v_call: TRBV6-6; d_call: TRBD1; j_call: TRBJ1-2; cdr3_nt: TGTGCCAGCAGTTACTCCGACAGGGGAATCAGTGGCTACACCTTC; cdr3_aa: CASSYSDRGISGYTF
clone_size: once; v_call: TRBV4-3; d_call: NA; j_call: TRBJ2-7; cdr3_nt: TGCGCCAGCAGCGAACAGCCACATACATCCTCCTACGAGCAGTACTTC; cdr3_aa: CASSEQPHTSSYEQYF
clone_size: once; v_call: TRBV28; d_call: TRBD1; j_call: TRBJ2-7; cdr3_nt: TGTGCCAGCAGTTTAGCAGGGGGCGTTCAAGGCGAGCAGTACTTC; cdr3_aa: CASSLAGGVQGEQYF
clone_size: NA; v_call: TRBV5-4; d_call: NA; j_call: TRBJ2-7; cdr3_nt: TGTGCCAGCAGCTTGTACCAGGTCCAGTCGTACGAGCAGTACTTC; cdr3_aa: CASSLYQVQSYEQYF
clone_size: NA; v_call: TRBV28; d_call: TRBD1; j_call: TRBJ1-2; cdr3_nt: TGTGCCAGCAGCTTTACAGGGGGGGGCTACACCTTC; cdr3_aa: CASSFTGGGYTF
clone_size: few; v_call: TRBV2; d_call: NA; j_call: TRBJ1-1; cdr3_nt: TGTGCCAGCGGGACACAGGGTAACACTGAAGCTTTCTTT; cdr3_aa: CASGTQGNTEAFF
clone_size: NA; v_call: TRBV6-2/TRBV6-3; d_call: NA; j_call: TRBJ1-3; cdr3_nt: TGTGCCAGCAGCAAAACAGGGTCTGGAAACACCATATATTTT; cdr3_aa: CASSKTGSGNTIYF
clone_size: once; v_call: TRBV6-6; d_call: NA; j_call: TRBJ1-1; cdr3_nt: TGTGCCAGCAGTTACGGGGCAGGGGTGAACACTGAAGCTTTCTTT; cdr3_aa: CASSYGAGVNTEAFF
clone_size: NA; v_call: TRBV19; d_call: NA; j_call: TRBJ1-1; cdr3_nt: TGTGCCAGTAGTATAATCCGGGGGGACACTGAAGCTTTCTTT; cdr3_aa: CASSIIRGDTEAFF
clone_size: once; v_call: TRBV9; d_call: NA; j_call: TRBJ2-1; cdr3_nt: TGTGCCAGTCAGGGGCCTGCCTACAATGAGCAGTTCTTC; cdr3_aa: CASQGPAYNEQFF
clone_size: once; v_call: TRBV7-8; d_call: TRBD1; j_call: TRBJ2-2; cdr3_nt: TGTGCCAGCAGACCAGGACAGGGGCAGAACACCGGGGAGCTGTTTTTT; cdr3_aa: CASRPGQGQNTGELFF
clone_size: NA; v_call: TRBV4-3; d_call: TRBD1; j_call: TRBJ1-5; cdr3_nt: TGCGCCAGCAGCCAACGGACAGGGAATCAGCCCCAGCATTTT; cdr3_aa: CASSQRTGNQPQHF
clone_size: NA; v_call: TRBV7-8; d_call: TRBD2; j_call: TRBJ2-1; cdr3_nt: TGTGCCAGCAGCTTCCTCCCTAGCGGGGGCCGATACGCACTGTACAATGAGCAGTTCTTC; cdr3_aa: CASSFLPSGGRYALYNEQFF
clone_size: NA; v_call: TRBV6-2/TRBV6-3; d_call: NA; j_call: TRBJ1-4; cdr3_nt: TGTGCCAGCAGTTACGCCGACAGACTGTTTTTT; cdr3_aa: CASSYADRLFF
clone_size: NA; v_call: TRBV11-2; d_call: NA; j_call: TRBJ2-3; cdr3_nt: TGTGCCAGCAGCTTAGACCCAGGGCGCACAGATACGCAGTATTTT; cdr3_aa: CASSLDPGRTDTQYF
clone_size: NA; v_call: TRBV27; d_call: TRBD2; j_call: TRBJ2-7; cdr3_nt: TGTGCCAGCAGTCTGGGGGGGTTGGGGATACGGGAGCAGTACTTC; cdr3_aa: CASSLGGLGIREQYF
clone_size: NA; v_call: TRBV27; d_call: TRBD2; j_call: TRBJ2-2; cdr3_nt: TGTGCCAGCAGTCTAGCGGGCAACACCGGGGAGCTGTTTTTT; cdr3_aa: CASSLAGNTGELFF
clone_size: NA; v_call: TRBV7-9; d_call: TRBD1; j_call: TRBJ1-6; cdr3_nt: TGTGCCAGCACATCCGGGACAGGGGGTAGCTCCTATAATTCACCCCTCCACTTT; cdr3_aa: CASTSGTGGSSYNSPLHF
clone_size: NA; v_call: TRBV27; d_call: NA; j_call: TRBJ1-6; cdr3_nt: TGTGCCAGCAACCCTGGGAGGGGGAGAGGTAATTCACCCCTCCACTTT; cdr3_aa: CASNPGRGRGNSPLHF
clone_size: NA; v_call: TRBV4-3; d_call: TRBD2; j_call: TRBJ2-1; cdr3_nt: TGCGCCAGCAGCCAAACTAGCGGAGGGGCCTACAATGAGCAGTTCTTC; cdr3_aa: CASSQTSGGAYNEQFF
clone_size: NA; v_call: TRBV11-3; d_call: TRBD2; j_call: TRBJ2-1; cdr3_nt: TGTGCCAGCAGCTTAACCGGGGGGATCTCCTACAATGAGCAGTTCTTC; cdr3_aa: CASSLTGGISYNEQFF
clone_size: NA; v_call: TRBV11-2; d_call: NA; j_call: TRBJ2-3; cdr3_nt: TGTGCCAGCAGCTTAGATCGGGAGACTAGTGCAGATACGCAGTATTTT; cdr3_aa: CASSLDRETSADTQYF
clone_size: NA; v_call: TRBV15; d_call: TRBD2; j_call: TRBJ2-1; cdr3_nt: TGTGCCACCAGCAGAGGTAGCGGGAAAAATGAGCAGTTCTTC; cdr3_aa: CATSRGSGKNEQFF
clone_size: NA; v_call: TRBV28; d_call: NA; j_call: TRBJ2-7; cdr3_nt: TGTGCCAGCAGTTCCCTGGACAGTTCCTACGAGCAGTACTTC; cdr3_aa: CASSSLDSSYEQYF
clone_size: NA; v_call: TRBV7-9; d_call: NA; j_call: TRBJ2-1; cdr3_nt: TGTGCCAGCAGCCAGAGGGCAAGCTCCTACAATGAGCAGTTCTTC; cdr3_aa: CASSQRASSYNEQFF
clone_size: NA; v_call: TRBV5-1; d_call: TRBD1; j_call: TRBJ1-6; cdr3_nt: TGCGCCAGCAAAGCCGGGACAGGGAACTATAATTCACCCCTCCACTTT; cdr3_aa: CASKAGTGNYNSPLHF
clone_size: NA; v_call: TRBV6-5; d_call: NA; j_call: TRBJ1-2; cdr3_nt: TGTGCCAGCGGCAGAACAGGGAAGGCTGGCTACACCTTC; cdr3_aa: CASGRTGKAGYTF
clone_size: NA; v_call: TRBV19; d_call: NA; j_call: TRBJ1-6; cdr3_nt: TGTGCCAGTAGTATTCGCGGGCTATCCGCCTCGGATTCACCCCTCCACTTT; cdr3_aa: CASSIRGLSASDSPLHF
clone_size: many; v_call: TRBV3-1/TRBV3-2; d_call: NA; j_call: TRBJ1-2; cdr3_nt: TGTGCCAGCAGCCAAGAGCCCGCTGCAGCTAACTATGGCTACACCTTC; cdr3_aa: CASSQEPAAANYGYTF
clone_size: NA; v_call: TRBV29-1; d_call: TRBD1; j_call: TRBJ1-2; cdr3_nt: TGCAGCGTTGAAGCAAAGGACAGGAACTATGGCTACACCTTC; cdr3_aa: CSVEAKDRNYGYTF
clone_size: NA; v_call: TRBV5-4; d_call: NA; j_call: TRBJ2-7; cdr3_nt: TGTGCCAGCAGCTTGCGGGGGGCGCTCTACGAGCAGTACTTC; cdr3_aa: CASSLRGALYEQYF
clone_size: NA; v_call: TRBV10-3; d_call: TRBD2; j_call: TRBJ2-7; cdr3_nt: TGTGCCATCAGTGACCTAGCGGTAAGCTCCTACGAGCAGTACTTC; cdr3_aa: CAISDLAVSSYEQYF
clone_size: NA; v_call: TRBV12-3/TRBV12-4; d_call: NA; j_call: TRBJ2-7; cdr3_nt: TGTGCCAGCAGTCGGACTTACTACGAGCAGTACTTC; cdr3_aa: CASSRTYYEQYF
clone_size: NA; v_call: TRBV12-5; d_call: NA; j_call: TRBJ2-5; cdr3_nt: TGTGCTAGTGGTTTGTTCTTCGACTCCGAACGGGAGCCGGGGGAGACCCAGTACTTC; cdr3_aa: CASGLFFDSEREPGETQYF
clone_size: NA; v_call: TRBV6-5; d_call: NA; j_call: TRBJ2-7; cdr3_nt: TGTGCCAGCCGCCAGGAGGGCTACGAGCAGTACTTC; cdr3_aa: CASRQEGYEQYF
clone_size: NA; v_call: TRBV27; d_call: NA; j_call: TRBJ2-7; cdr3_nt: TGTGCCAGCAGTTCGCTGCCGGGAAACGGCTACGAGCAGTACTTC; cdr3_aa: CASSSLPGNGYEQYF
clone_size: NA; v_call: TRBV24-1; d_call: NA; j_call: TRBJ2-1; cdr3_nt: TGTGCCACCAGTGATTACCTAGGTGAGCAGTTCTTC; cdr3_aa: CATSDYLGEQFF
clone_size: NA; v_call: TRBV18; d_call: NA; j_call: TRBJ1-1; cdr3_nt: TGTGCCAGCTCACCACTCGCAGGGACTGAAGCTTTCTTT; cdr3_aa: CASSPLAGTEAFF
clone_size: NA; v_call: TRBV5-4; d_call: NA; j_call: TRBJ1-4; cdr3_nt: TGTGCCAGCAGCTTTGGGAGGGTGAATGAAAAACTGTTTTTT; cdr3_aa: CASSFGRVNEKLFF